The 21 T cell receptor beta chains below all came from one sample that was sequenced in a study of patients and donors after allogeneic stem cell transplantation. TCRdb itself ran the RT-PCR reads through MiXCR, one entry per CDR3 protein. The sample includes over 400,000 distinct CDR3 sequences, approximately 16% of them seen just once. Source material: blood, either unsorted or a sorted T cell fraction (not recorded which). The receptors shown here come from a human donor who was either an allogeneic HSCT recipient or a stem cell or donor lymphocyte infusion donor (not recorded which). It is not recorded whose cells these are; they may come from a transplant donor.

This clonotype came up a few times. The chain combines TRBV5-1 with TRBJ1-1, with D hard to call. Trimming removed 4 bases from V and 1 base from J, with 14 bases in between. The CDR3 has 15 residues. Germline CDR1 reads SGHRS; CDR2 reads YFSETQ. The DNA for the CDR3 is TGCGCCAGCAGCCCCTGGGCGCGGTGGAACACTGAAGCTTTCTTT. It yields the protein CASSPWARWNTEAFF. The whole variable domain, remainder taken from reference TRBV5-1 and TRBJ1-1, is KAGVTQTPRYLIKTRGQQVTLSCSPISGHRSVSWYQQTPGQGLQFLFEYFSETQRNKGNFPGRFSGRQFSNSRSEMNVSTLELGDSALYLCASSPWARWNTEAFFGQGTRLTVV.

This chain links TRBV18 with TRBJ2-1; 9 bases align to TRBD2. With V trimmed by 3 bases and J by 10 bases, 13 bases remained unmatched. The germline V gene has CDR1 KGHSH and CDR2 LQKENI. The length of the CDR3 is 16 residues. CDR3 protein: CASSPLAGTSLFEQFF. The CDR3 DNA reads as TGTGCCAGCTCACCCCTAGCGGGGACCAGCCTTTTCGAGCAGTTCTTC.

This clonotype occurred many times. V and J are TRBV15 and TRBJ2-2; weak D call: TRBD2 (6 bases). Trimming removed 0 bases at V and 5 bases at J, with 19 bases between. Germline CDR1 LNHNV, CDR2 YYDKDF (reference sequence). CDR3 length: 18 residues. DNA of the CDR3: TGTGCCACCAGCAGAGATGGCCCCGGGACTTTTATTACCGGGGAGCTGTTTTTT. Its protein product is CATSRDGPGTFITGELFF.

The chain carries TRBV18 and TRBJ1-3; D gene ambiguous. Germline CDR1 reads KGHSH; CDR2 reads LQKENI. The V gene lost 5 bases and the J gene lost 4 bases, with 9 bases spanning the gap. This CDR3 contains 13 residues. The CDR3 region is CASSTDEGNTIYF. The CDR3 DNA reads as TGTGCCAGCTCAACTGACGAAGGAAACACCATATATTTT.

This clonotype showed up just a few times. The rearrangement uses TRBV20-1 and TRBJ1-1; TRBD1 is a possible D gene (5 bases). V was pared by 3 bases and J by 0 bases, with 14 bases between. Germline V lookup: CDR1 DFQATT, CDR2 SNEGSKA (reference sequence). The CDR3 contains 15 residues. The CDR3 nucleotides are TGCAGTGCTAGGAGTGCAGGGAACATGAACACTGAAGCTTTCTTT. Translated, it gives CSARSAGNMNTEAFF.

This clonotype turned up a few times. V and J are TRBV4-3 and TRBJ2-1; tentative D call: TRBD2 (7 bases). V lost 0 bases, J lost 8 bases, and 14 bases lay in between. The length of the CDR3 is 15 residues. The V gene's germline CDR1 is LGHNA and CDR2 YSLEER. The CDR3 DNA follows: TGCGCCAGCAGCCAAGAGCTAAGGGGGGGACATGAGCAGTTCTTC. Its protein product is CASSQELRGGHEQFF.

The CDR3 is CASRRGTSGGYEQYF. CDR3 nucleotide sequence: TGTGCCAGCAGAAGAGGGACTAGCGGGGGCTACGAGCAGTACTTC. The genes are TRBV6-1 and TRBJ2-7; 14 positions match TRBD2. V gave up 6 bases and J gave up 3 bases; unmatched junction bases: 4. The germline gives CDR1 MNHNS, CDR2 SASEGT. The length of the CDR3 is 15 residues.

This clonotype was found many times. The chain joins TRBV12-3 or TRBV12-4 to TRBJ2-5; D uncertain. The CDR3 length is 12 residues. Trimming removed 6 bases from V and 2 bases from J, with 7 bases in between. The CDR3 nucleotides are TGTGCCAGCAGCCGCGTTCAAGAGACCCAGTACTTC. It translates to CASSRVQETQYF.

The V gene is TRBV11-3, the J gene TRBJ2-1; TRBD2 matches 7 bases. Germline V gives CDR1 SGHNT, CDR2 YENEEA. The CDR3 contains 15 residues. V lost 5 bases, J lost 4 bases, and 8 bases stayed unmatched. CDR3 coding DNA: TGTGCCAGCAGCCCGGGGGAGGGACCGTACAATGAGCAGTTCTTC. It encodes CASSPGEGPYNEQFF.

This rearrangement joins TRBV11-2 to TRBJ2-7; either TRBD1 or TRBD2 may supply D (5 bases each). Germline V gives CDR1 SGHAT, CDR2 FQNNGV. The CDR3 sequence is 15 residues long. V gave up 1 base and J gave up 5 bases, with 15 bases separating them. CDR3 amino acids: CASSLGGGRRDEQYF. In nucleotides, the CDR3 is TGTGCCAGCAGCTTAGGTGGGGGACGCAGGGACGAGCAGTACTTC.

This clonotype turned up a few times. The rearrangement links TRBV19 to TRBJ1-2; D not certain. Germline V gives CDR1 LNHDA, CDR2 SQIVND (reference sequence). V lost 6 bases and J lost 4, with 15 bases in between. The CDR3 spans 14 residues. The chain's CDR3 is CASRGPGEPYGYTF. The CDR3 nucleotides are TGTGCCAGTAGAGGACCCGGGGAGCCCTATGGCTACACCTTC.

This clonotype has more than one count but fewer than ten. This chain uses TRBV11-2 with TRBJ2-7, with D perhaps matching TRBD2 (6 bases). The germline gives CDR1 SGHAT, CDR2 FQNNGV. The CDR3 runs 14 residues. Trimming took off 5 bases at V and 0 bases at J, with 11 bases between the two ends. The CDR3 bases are TGTGCCAGCAGCCTGGACTACACCTCCTACGAGCAGTACTTC. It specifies CASSLDYTSYEQYF.

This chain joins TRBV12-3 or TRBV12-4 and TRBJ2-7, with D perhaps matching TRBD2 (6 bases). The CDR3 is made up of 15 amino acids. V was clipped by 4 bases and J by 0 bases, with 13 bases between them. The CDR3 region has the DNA TGTGCCAGCAGTTCGGGGGTCCGTAGCTCCTACGAGCAGTACTTC. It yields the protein CASSSGVRSSYEQYF.

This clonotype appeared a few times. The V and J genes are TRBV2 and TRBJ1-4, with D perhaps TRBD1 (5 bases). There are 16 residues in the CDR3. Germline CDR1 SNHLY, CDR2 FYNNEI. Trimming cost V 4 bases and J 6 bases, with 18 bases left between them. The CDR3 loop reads CASSGRSGGLYEKLFF. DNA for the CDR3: TGTGCCAGCAGTGGTCGGTCGGGGGGACTTTATGAAAAACTGTTTTTT.

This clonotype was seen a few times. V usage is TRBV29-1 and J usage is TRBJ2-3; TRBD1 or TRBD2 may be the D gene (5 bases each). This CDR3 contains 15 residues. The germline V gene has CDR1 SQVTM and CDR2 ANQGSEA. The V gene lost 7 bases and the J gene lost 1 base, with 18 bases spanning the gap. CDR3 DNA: TGCAGCGCTAGAGGGGCAGGGCGGGGCACAGATACGCAGTATTTT. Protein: CSARGAGRGTDTQYF.

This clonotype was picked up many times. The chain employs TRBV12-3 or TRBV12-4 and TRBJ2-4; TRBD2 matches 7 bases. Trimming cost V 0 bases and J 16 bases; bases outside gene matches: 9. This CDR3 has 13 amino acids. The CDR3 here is CASSLAGTIIPYF. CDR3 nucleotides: TGTGCCAGCAGTTTAGCCGGGACTATAATCCCATACTTC.

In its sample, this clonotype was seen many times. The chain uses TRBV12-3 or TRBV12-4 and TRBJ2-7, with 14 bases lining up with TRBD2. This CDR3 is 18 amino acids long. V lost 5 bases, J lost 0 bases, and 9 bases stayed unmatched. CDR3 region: CASSRTSGGLLGSYEQYF. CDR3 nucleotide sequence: TGTGCCAGCAGTCGGACTAGCGGGGGGCTACTTGGCTCCTACGAGCAGTACTTC.

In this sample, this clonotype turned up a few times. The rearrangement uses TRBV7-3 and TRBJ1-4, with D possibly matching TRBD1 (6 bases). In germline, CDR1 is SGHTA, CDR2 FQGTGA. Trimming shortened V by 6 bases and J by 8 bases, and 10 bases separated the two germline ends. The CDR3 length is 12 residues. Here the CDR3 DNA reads TGTGCCAGCAGTCGGAGGGGGGAAAAACTGTTTTTT. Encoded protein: CASSRRGEKLFF.

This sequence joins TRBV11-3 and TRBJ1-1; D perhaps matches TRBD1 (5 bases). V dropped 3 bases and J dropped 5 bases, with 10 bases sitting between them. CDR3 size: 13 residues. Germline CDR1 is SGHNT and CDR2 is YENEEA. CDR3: CASSFQGDTEAFF. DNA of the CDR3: TGTGCCAGCAGCTTTCAAGGGGATACTGAAGCTTTCTTT.

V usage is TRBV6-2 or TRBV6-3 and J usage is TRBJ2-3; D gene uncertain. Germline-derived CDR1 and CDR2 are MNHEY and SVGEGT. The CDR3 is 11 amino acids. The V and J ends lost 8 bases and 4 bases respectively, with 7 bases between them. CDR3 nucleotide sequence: TGTGCCAGCGCGTGGCCAGATACGCAGTATTTT. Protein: CASAWPDTQYF.

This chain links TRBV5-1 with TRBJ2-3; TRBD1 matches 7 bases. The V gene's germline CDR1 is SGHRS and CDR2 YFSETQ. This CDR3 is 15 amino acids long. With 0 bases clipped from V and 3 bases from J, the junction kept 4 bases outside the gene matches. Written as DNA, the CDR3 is TGCGCCAGCAGCTTGGAAGGGGGCGGGACAGATACGCAGTATTTT. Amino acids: CASSLEGGGTDTQYF.